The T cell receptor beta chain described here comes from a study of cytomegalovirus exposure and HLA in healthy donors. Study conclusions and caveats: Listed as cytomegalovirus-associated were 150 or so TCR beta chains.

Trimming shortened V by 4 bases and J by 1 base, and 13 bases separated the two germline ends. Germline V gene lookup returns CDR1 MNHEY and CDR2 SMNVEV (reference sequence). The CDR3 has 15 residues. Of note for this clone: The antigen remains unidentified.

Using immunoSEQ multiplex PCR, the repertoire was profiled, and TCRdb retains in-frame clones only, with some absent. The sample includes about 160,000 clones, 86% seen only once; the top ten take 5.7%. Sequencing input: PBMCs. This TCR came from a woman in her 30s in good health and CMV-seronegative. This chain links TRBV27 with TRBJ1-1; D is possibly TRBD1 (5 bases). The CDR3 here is CASSWGRKENTEAFF. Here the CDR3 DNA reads TGTGCCAGCAGTTGGGGGAGGAAGGAGAACACTGAAGCTTTCTTT.